The rows below give T cell receptor beta chains drawn from one sample of a study of CXCR3-negative and CXCR3-positive naive CD8 T cells. One entry per CDR3 protein, without DNA, is what TCRdb gives after re-calling the 5' RACE reads. Seen in this sample are 75,000 to 100,000 distinct CDR3 sequences; the ten most common clones hold roughly 0.99%. Input material: naive CXCR3+ CD8+ T cells from blood. All receptors derive from a human donor in good health. Some clones in this sample may be carry-over from other donors' samples. Both conserved end residues are part of each CDR3. Fields, in order: V gene, J gene, CDR3 protein.

TRBV20-1	TRBJ2-3	CSARSGGDNTDTQYF
TRBV20-1	TRBJ1-1	CSPGGVRVTEAFF
TRBV29-1	TRBJ2-7	CSVEDLQTSEQYF
TRBV12-3/TRBV12-4	TRBJ1-5	CASSAGGGGNQPQHF
TRBV20-1	TRBJ2-1	CSAHPLAGGPSNEQFF
TRBV4-1	TRBJ2-3	CASSQDRPSTDTQYF
TRBV6-5	TRBJ2-7	CASSYSAGYEQYF
TRBV7-2	TRBJ1-2	CASSLVGDEGGYTF
TRBV7-7	TRBJ2-3	CASSPGLANTDTQYF
TRBV28	TRBJ2-5	CASSSAQETQYF
TRBV27	TRBJ2-1	CASNIGGFYNEQFF
TRBV6-2/TRBV6-3	TRBJ2-1	CASSGLAGALFYNEQFF
TRBV7-7	TRBJ2-1	CASSLGERGLADYNEQFF
TRBV20-1	TRBJ2-7	CSASPIKENYEQYF
TRBV4-3	TRBJ2-3	CASSPQALRAADTQYF
TRBV5-6	TRBJ2-4	CASSLVGVGNIQYF
TRBV12-3/TRBV12-4	TRBJ2-3	CASRVVADTQYF
TRBV30	TRBJ2-7	CAWSVLTGIPYEQYF
TRBV6-2/TRBV6-3	TRBJ2-1	CASSYSRSGDPKYGVSYNEQFF
TRBV6-2/TRBV6-3	TRBJ2-7	CASSYGPYTASSYEQYF
TRBV6-2/TRBV6-3	TRBJ2-7	CASSSSLAELSYEQYF